This T cell receptor beta chain was captured in a study of Graves' ophthalmopathy and Graves' hyperthyroidism. This clonotype occurred many times. Its antigen is unknown. The term stable hyperthyroidism indicated an absence of ophthalmopathy within 18 months of follow-up. General study findings and limits: Most thyroid-expanded clonotypes exceeding 0.001 frequency were also found in blood.

The CDR3 consists of 14 residues. Germline-derived CDR1 and CDR2 are MNHEY and SVGAGI. Trimming cost V 8 bases and J 0 bases, with 8 bases left between them. Researchers took RNA transcripts and amplified TCR beta CDR3 regions from them. The first-round RT-PCR employed HTBI primers together with the Qiagen OneStep RT-PCR kit. A multiplex PCR was then performed as the second round. TCRdb re-derived calls from the multiplex PCR reads in MiXCR, one entry per CDR3 protein. The sample has more than 300,000 distinct CDR3 sequences; about a sixth are singletons. The source material was peripheral blood. This chain uses TRBV6-5 with TRBJ1-6; D remains unclear. The TCR was taken from an adult woman with stable Graves' hyperthyroidism. The DNA for the CDR3 is TGTGCCAGCCGATACATCTCCTATAATTCACCCCTCCACTTT. Protein product: CASRYISYNSPLHF.